This T cell receptor (beta chain) was obtained from a study of T cells in Graves' hyperthyroidism and ophthalmopathy. Using RNA transcripts as the source, TCR beta CDR3 regions were amplified. In the first-round RT-PCR of the TCR CDR3, the HTBI primer set was used. From the multiplex PCR reads, TCRdb called clonotypes with MiXCR, one entry per CDR3 protein. The table includes 650,000 to 850,000 distinct CDR3 sequences, 18% detected once. V was pared by 0 bases and J by 4 bases, with 15 bases between. Germline V gene data show CDR1 as DFQATT and CDR2 as SNEGSKA (reference sequence). The CDR3 loop spans 15 amino acids. This clonotype was detected ten times or more.

The TCR sequence derives from a woman aged 50 to 60 with Graves' hyperthyroidism that later progressed to Graves' ophthalmopathy. This chain links TRBV20-1 with TRBJ1-1, with TRBD1 as a possible D gene (5 bases). Sample: blood. In DNA, the CDR3 is TGCAGTGCTAGAGATACCCCGACAGTTCTCACTGAAGCTTTCTTT. Encoded protein: CSARDTPTVLTEAFF.